This is a list of T cell receptor beta chains from one sample in a study of cytotoxic CD8 clonotypes in ibrutinib-treated CLL. Clones were sequenced by immunoSEQ multiplex PCR, and TCRdb holds only the in-frame ones, with some missing. The table has about 140,000 clones, 70% to 85% seen once; the top ten hold roughly a quarter. Sequences were derived from PBMCs, sampled after 12 months of ibrutinib treatment. The receptor set was obtained from a human donor with chronic lymphocytic leukemia. Each CDR3 is given with its conserved first and last residue. A D gene is named only where the DNA matches it firmly. Rows may omit the clone size; those that give it use once, few, many or a size class.

j_call: TRBJ1-1
v_call: TRBV19
clone_size: -
d_call: -
cdr3_nt: TGTGCCAGTAGTCCGACCGGCATGACAGTGAACACTGAAGCTTTCTTT
cdr3_aa: CASSPTGMTVNTEAFF

j_call: TRBJ1-2
v_call: TRBV7-9
clone_size: -
d_call: TRBD1
cdr3_nt: TGTGCCAGCAGTATACAGGGGTATGGCTACACCTTC
cdr3_aa: CASSIQGYGYTF

j_call: TRBJ2-7
v_call: TRBV14
clone_size: -
d_call: TRBD2
cdr3_nt: TGTGCCAGCAGCCAAACCCTAGCGGGAGGGCCCGAGCAGTACTTC
cdr3_aa: CASSQTLAGGPEQYF

j_call: TRBJ1-2
v_call: TRBV5-1
clone_size: few
d_call: -
cdr3_nt: TGCGCCAGCAGCCCCGGCGGGTTTGGCTACACCTTC
cdr3_aa: CASSPGGFGYTF

j_call: TRBJ2-3
v_call: TRBV9
clone_size: -
d_call: TRBD2
cdr3_nt: TGTGCCAGCAGCGCCTCTAGCGGGTCGAGCACAGATACGCAGTATTTT
cdr3_aa: CASSASSGSSTDTQYF

j_call: TRBJ2-1
v_call: TRBV9
clone_size: many
d_call: TRBD1
cdr3_nt: TGTGCCAGCAGCGTAGCCTCCGGACAGGGGGCATCTGAGCAGTTCTTC
cdr3_aa: CASSVASGQGASEQFF

j_call: TRBJ1-2
v_call: TRBV27
clone_size: -
d_call: -
cdr3_nt: TGTGCCAGCAGTTCCACTCTCCACTATGGCTACACCTTC
cdr3_aa: CASSSTLHYGYTF

j_call: TRBJ2-6
v_call: TRBV4-3
clone_size: few
d_call: TRBD2
cdr3_nt: TGCGCCAGCAGCCAAGGGTGGGGACTAGCGGGAGTCTCTGGGGCCAACGTCCTGACTTTC
cdr3_aa: CASSQGWGLAGVSGANVLTF

j_call: TRBJ1-2
v_call: TRBV11-2
clone_size: -
d_call: -
cdr3_nt: TGTGCCAGCAGCTTGACCCTTGGCTACACCTTC
cdr3_aa: CASSLTLGYTF

j_call: TRBJ2-2
v_call: TRBV6-1
clone_size: -
d_call: TRBD2
cdr3_nt: TGTGCCAGCAGTGCAGGACTAGCGAGATACACCGGGGAGCTGTTTTTT
cdr3_aa: CASSAGLARYTGELFF

j_call: TRBJ2-7
v_call: TRBV27
clone_size: once
d_call: -
cdr3_nt: TGTGCCAGCAGATCGTTGGGAGGGGGGAACCACGAGCAGTACTTC
cdr3_aa: CASRSLGGGNHEQYF

j_call: TRBJ1-2
v_call: TRBV19
clone_size: -
d_call: -
cdr3_nt: TGTGCCAGTAGTATAGGTGGGGCTAACTATGGCTACACCTTC
cdr3_aa: CASSIGGANYGYTF

j_call: TRBJ1-3
v_call: TRBV11-2
clone_size: -
d_call: -
cdr3_nt: TGTGCCAGCAGCTTAGGGCAGGGCACCACCATATATTTT
cdr3_aa: CASSLGQGTTIYF

j_call: TRBJ1-2
v_call: TRBV9
clone_size: -
d_call: -
cdr3_nt: TGTGCCAGCAGCGTAGCTGTGGGGCCCCTTCAATACACCTTC
cdr3_aa: CASSVAVGPLQYTF

j_call: TRBJ2-3
v_call: TRBV5-1
clone_size: -
d_call: -
cdr3_nt: TGCGCCAGCAGCTCTTACACTACAGGAGCAGATACGCAGTATTTT
cdr3_aa: CASSSYTTGADTQYF

j_call: TRBJ2-7
v_call: TRBV28
clone_size: -
d_call: -
cdr3_nt: TGTGCCAGCAGTCAACATCGGACTACCTCCTACGAGCAGTACTTC
cdr3_aa: CASSQHRTTSYEQYF

j_call: TRBJ2-5
v_call: TRBV5-8
clone_size: -
d_call: -
cdr3_nt: TGTGCCAGCAGCTTTGGGTCGGCCGAGACCCAGTACTTC
cdr3_aa: CASSFGSAETQYF

j_call: TRBJ2-1
v_call: TRBV15
clone_size: -
d_call: -
cdr3_nt: TGTGCCACCAGCAGATCGCGCTGGAGTCGGCCCTACAATGAGCAGTTCTTC
cdr3_aa: CATSRSRWSRPYNEQFF

j_call: TRBJ1-5
v_call: TRBV6-6
clone_size: -
d_call: TRBD1
cdr3_nt: TGTGCCAGCAGCGTGACAGGGCTGAATCAGCCCCAGCATTTT
cdr3_aa: CASSVTGLNQPQHF

j_call: TRBJ1-2
v_call: TRBV7-8
clone_size: -
d_call: -
cdr3_nt: TGTGCCAGCAGCTCAGGACCAATGGAAATCTATGGCTACACCTTC
cdr3_aa: CASSSGPMEIYGYTF

j_call: TRBJ1-6
v_call: TRBV2
clone_size: -
d_call: TRBD1
cdr3_nt: TGTGCCAGCAGTGAGGGACAGACAAATAATTCACCCCTCCACTTT
cdr3_aa: CASSEGQTNNSPLHF

j_call: TRBJ1-1
v_call: TRBV5-5
clone_size: -
d_call: -
cdr3_nt: TGTGCCAGCAGCCGGGGAGATAGGGGGTTTACGTACACTGAAGCTTTCTTT
cdr3_aa: CASSRGDRGFTYTEAFF

j_call: TRBJ2-7
v_call: TRBV29-1
clone_size: -
d_call: TRBD2
cdr3_nt: TGCAGCGTTGATTTGGGCGGGAGCGGATCCTACGAGCAGTACTTC
cdr3_aa: CSVDLGGSGSYEQYF

j_call: TRBJ2-7
v_call: TRBV7-2
clone_size: -
d_call: -
cdr3_nt: TGTGCCAGCAAGAAAGGAAGGTCCTCCTACGAGCAGTACTTC
cdr3_aa: CASKKGRSSYEQYF

j_call: TRBJ2-7
v_call: TRBV7-2
clone_size: -
d_call: -
cdr3_nt: TGTGCCAGCAGCTTTACAGGGTACTACGAGCAGTACTTC
cdr3_aa: CASSFTGYYEQYF

j_call: TRBJ1-4
v_call: TRBV19
clone_size: many
d_call: TRBD1
cdr3_nt: TGTGCCAGTACCTCCGGGACAGGGAGCGAAAAACTGTTTTTT
cdr3_aa: CASTSGTGSEKLFF

j_call: TRBJ2-3
v_call: TRBV7-9
clone_size: -
d_call: TRBD1
cdr3_nt: TGTGCCAGCAGTCGATGGATACAGGGGACAGATACGCAGTATTTT
cdr3_aa: CASSRWIQGTDTQYF

j_call: TRBJ2-7
v_call: TRBV5-1
clone_size: -
d_call: TRBD1
cdr3_nt: TGCGCCAGCAGCTTGCTAGGACAGGGGGGCGAGCAGTACTTC
cdr3_aa: CASSLLGQGGEQYF

j_call: TRBJ2-1
v_call: TRBV27
clone_size: -
d_call: -
cdr3_nt: TGTGCCAGCAGTCGATCTCGTCTCTCCTGGAATGAGCAGTTCTTC
cdr3_aa: CASSRSRLSWNEQFF

j_call: TRBJ1-1
v_call: TRBV5-1
clone_size: -
d_call: -
cdr3_nt: TGCGCCAGCAGCTTGGCGCGAACCCCGGCTGAAGCTTTCTTT
cdr3_aa: CASSLARTPAEAFF

j_call: TRBJ2-7
v_call: TRBV7-6
clone_size: -
d_call: TRBD2
cdr3_nt: TGTGCCAGCAGTTCCCTAGCGGGAGTGGTCTACGAGCAGTACTTC
cdr3_aa: CASSSLAGVVYEQYF

j_call: TRBJ2-4
v_call: TRBV7-9
clone_size: -
d_call: -
cdr3_nt: TGTGCCAGCAGCCCAGGACAGCTGAGGGACATTCAGTACTTC
cdr3_aa: CASSPGQLRDIQYF

j_call: TRBJ1-2
v_call: TRBV7-9
clone_size: -
d_call: -
cdr3_nt: TGTGCCAGCAAAAAGCGGGAGGGTTATGGCTACACCTTC
cdr3_aa: CASKKREGYGYTF

j_call: TRBJ1-1
v_call: TRBV5-5
clone_size: once
d_call: -
cdr3_nt: TGTGCCAGCAGCCCTGGAGGGTCTAGATGGGGCACTGAAGCTTTCTTT
cdr3_aa: CASSPGGSRWGTEAFF

j_call: TRBJ1-3
v_call: TRBV18
clone_size: -
d_call: -
cdr3_nt: TGTGCCAGCTCACCACAGTCCGGATCGGTTGGAAACACCATATATTTT
cdr3_aa: CASSPQSGSVGNTIYF

j_call: TRBJ1-1
v_call: TRBV6-1
clone_size: -
d_call: -
cdr3_nt: TGTGCCAGCAGTGGACAGATGAACACTGAAGCTTTCTTT
cdr3_aa: CASSGQMNTEAFF

j_call: TRBJ1-2
v_call: TRBV28
clone_size: -
d_call: TRBD1
cdr3_nt: TGTGCCAGCGGACAGGCGGGCTACACCTTC
cdr3_aa: CASGQAGYTF

j_call: TRBJ1-1
v_call: TRBV11-1
clone_size: -
d_call: -
cdr3_nt: TGTGCCAGCAGTAGCTTATCGGAGAACACTGAAGCTTTCTTT
cdr3_aa: CASSSLSENTEAFF

j_call: TRBJ2-7
v_call: TRBV28
clone_size: -
d_call: TRBD2
cdr3_nt: TGTGCCAGCAGTTTATTCTCTCCGGTCTTAGGGACTAGCGGGAGAACCAGACAGTACTTC
cdr3_aa: CASSLFSPVLGTSGRTRQYF

j_call: TRBJ2-7
v_call: TRBV7-2
clone_size: -
d_call: -
cdr3_nt: TGTGCCAGCAGCCCATACAGTAGCTCCTACGAGCAGTACTTC
cdr3_aa: CASSPYSSSYEQYF

j_call: TRBJ1-1
v_call: TRBV6-5
clone_size: -
d_call: -
cdr3_nt: TGTGCCAGCAGTTACTCTTACAGGGTTAACACTGAAGCTTTCTTT
cdr3_aa: CASSYSYRVNTEAFF

j_call: TRBJ1-5
v_call: TRBV2
clone_size: few
d_call: TRBD1
cdr3_nt: TGTGCCAGCAGTGGACAGGGGGCGGTTCAGCCCCAGCATTTT
cdr3_aa: CASSGQGAVQPQHF

j_call: TRBJ2-2
v_call: TRBV5-1
clone_size: -
d_call: TRBD1
cdr3_nt: TGCGCCAGCGCCCGACAGGGTGGAGGCACCGGGGAGCTGTTTTTT
cdr3_aa: CASARQGGGTGELFF

j_call: TRBJ2-7
v_call: TRBV7-2
clone_size: few
d_call: -
cdr3_nt: TGTGCCAGCAGCTTATTTCACGGGAGCTACGAGCAGTACTTC
cdr3_aa: CASSLFHGSYEQYF

j_call: TRBJ2-7
v_call: TRBV21-1
clone_size: -
d_call: -
cdr3_nt: TGTGCCGGCAGAGGGGGAGCGTACGAGCAGTACTTC
cdr3_aa: CAGRGGAYEQYF

j_call: TRBJ2-7
v_call: TRBV7-3
clone_size: -
d_call: -
cdr3_nt: TGTGCCAGCAGCTTACAGGGAGACGAGCAGTACTTC
cdr3_aa: CASSLQGDEQYF

j_call: TRBJ1-2
v_call: TRBV4-3
clone_size: -
d_call: -
cdr3_nt: TGCGCCAGCAGCCAGACTCAGCCGACCTATGGCTACACCTTC
cdr3_aa: CASSQTQPTYGYTF

j_call: TRBJ2-3
v_call: TRBV5-1
clone_size: few
d_call: TRBD2
cdr3_nt: TGCGCCAGCGGATCAACTAGCGGGGGGCCCACAGATACGCAGTATTTT
cdr3_aa: CASGSTSGGPTDTQYF

j_call: TRBJ2-1
v_call: TRBV19
clone_size: -
d_call: -
cdr3_nt: TGTGCCAGTAGTAGACTGTGGGGATCGAATGAGCAGTTCTTC
cdr3_aa: CASSRLWGSNEQFF